Following are 32 T cell receptor beta chains from one sample sequenced in a study of Tregs in tolerant kidney transplant recipients. Measured with immunoSEQ multiplex PCR; TCRdb has only the in-frame clones, and not every one. This repertoire shows 50,000 to 80,000 clones, roughly 98% found once; its top ten account for 0.34%. The sequenced sample was Tregs from blood, obtained before the transplant. The receptors were gathered from a human donor who received a combined kidney and bone marrow transplant.

The genes are TRBV7-9 and TRBJ2-1, with 7 bases matching TRBD2. Trimming cost V 5 bases and J 7 bases; bases outside gene matches: 14. Germline V gene lookup returns CDR1 SEHNR and CDR2 FQNEAQ (reference sequence). This CDR3 spans 16 amino acids. CDR3 residues: CASSPEREPSRNEQFF. The CDR3 coding sequence is TGTGCCAGCAGCCCCGAGCGGGAACCCTCTCGAAATGAGCAGTTCTTC.

The chain joins TRBV10-3 to TRBJ1-2; D is uncertain. The CDR3 is made up of 13 amino acids. V shed 2 bases and J shed 4 bases, with 8 bases lying between them. CDR1 and CDR2 from the germline V gene are ENHRY and SYGVKD. CDR3 sequence (DNA): TGTGCCATCAGTGAGGGGCTGGGCTATGGCTACACCTTC. The encoded protein is CAISEGLGYGYTF.

The J gene is TRBJ2-1, the V gene TRBV7-2; TRBD2 matches 8 bases. J lost 2 bases, V lost 2 bases, and 5 bases had no gene match. This CDR3 has 16 amino acids. The germline V gene encodes CDR1 SGHTA and CDR2 FQGNSA. The CDR3 DNA reads TGTGCCAGCAGCTTACATCCGGGACTAGCCTACAATGAGCAGTTCTTC. This encodes CASSLHPGLAYNEQFF.

The table lists this clone with a count of one. The CDR3 spells CAIRRTSNEQYF. CDR3 coding DNA: TGTGCCATCAGGAGGACTTCCAACGAGCAGTACTTC. This chain connects TRBV10-3 to TRBJ2-7; a weak D match, TRBD2 (5 bases). In germline, CDR1 is ENHRY, CDR2 SYGVKD. V lost 6 bases, J lost 5 bases, and 11 bases lay in between. The CDR3 sequence is 12 residues long.

DNA of the CDR3: TGTGCCATCAGAGGGGACAGGGGGACAGATACGCAGTATTTT. This codes for CAIRGDRGTDTQYF. The chain joins TRBV10-3 to TRBJ2-3; 11 bases align to TRBD1. The CDR3 is 14 amino acids. The germline gives CDR1 ENHRY, CDR2 SYGVKD. Trimming at V came to 6 bases and at J to 3 bases, leaving 2 bases not matched to a gene.

In regard to this clone: At one end the junction does not follow the germline gene, possibly because of a read error. This same CDR3 is encoded by further DNA sequences in the sample. This chain connects TRBV2 to TRBJ1-1, with 7 bases identical to TRBD1. The CDR3 loop spans 17 amino acids. Germline V gene lookup returns CDR1 SNHLY and CDR2 FYNNEI. CDR3 bases: TGTGCCAGTAGTGAAGGGGTTTTTGGGACAGTGAACACTGAAGCTTTCTTT. As protein: CASSEGVFGTVNTEAFF.

V gene TRBV9 combines with J gene TRBJ1-6; no definite D call. The ends were cut back, 4 bases at V and 8 bases at J, with 13 bases in the middle. Germline CDR1 reads SGDLS; CDR2 reads YYNGEE. The length of the CDR3 is 14 residues. The CDR3 DNA reads as TGTGCCAGCAGCCCAAGTGGGCTCTATTCACCCCTCCACTTT. Amino acid sequence: CASSPSGLYSPLHF. Using reference TRBV9 and TRBJ1-6 for the parts outside the CDR3, the full variable domain is DSGVTQTPKHLITATGQRVTLRCSPRSGDLSVYWYQQSLDQGLQFLIQYYNGEERAKGNILERFSAQQFPDLHSELNLSSLELGDSALYFCASSPSGLYSPLHFGNGTRLTVT.

The chain has TRBV5-5 and TRBJ1-1; D gene uncertain. The CDR3 extends over 12 amino acids. Per germline, CDR1 SGHKS and CDR2 YYEKEE (reference sequence). V was cut by 4 bases and J by 3 bases, with 7 bases left in between. Here the CDR3 reads CASSPLYTEAFF. The DNA of the CDR3 is TGTGCCAGCAGCCCCCTGTACACTGAAGCTTTCTTT.

V and J are TRBV2 and TRBJ2-6; D uncertain. V shed 5 bases and J shed 0 bases, with 5 bases lying between them. CDR3 length: 14 amino acids. Germline V gives CDR1 SNHLY, CDR2 FYNNEI. CDR3 coding DNA: TGTGCCAGCAGTTGGAGCTCTGGGGCCAACGTCCTGACTTTC. This translates into CASSWSSGANVLTF.

This chain links TRBV5-1 with TRBJ1-2; tentatively, D is TRBD1 (5 bases). The CDR3 consists of 14 residues. The germline V gene encodes CDR1 SGHRS and CDR2 YFSETQ. Trimming left V 3 bases short and J 4 bases short, with 13 bases between. The CDR3 region has the DNA TGCGCCAGCAGCTCTACCGTGACAGCCTATGGCTACACCTTC. It yields the protein CASSSTVTAYGYTF.

The sample holds one count of this clone. The gene calls are TRBV9 and TRBJ1-3; no clear D. Germline V gene data show CDR1 as SGDLS and CDR2 as YYNGEE. The CDR3 spans 14 residues. Trimming removed 4 bases at V and 0 bases at J, with 8 bases between. In DNA, the CDR3 is TGTGCCAGCAGCCGCCGAGGCTCTGGAAACACCATATATTTT. Protein sequence: CASSRRGSGNTIYF.

This chain links TRBV6-5 with TRBJ2-5; TRBD1 matches 8 bases. V was pared by 7 bases and J by 4 bases, with 5 bases of the junction left unmatched. CDR1 is MNHEY, CDR2 SVGAGI, per germline. This CDR3 contains 13 residues. CDR3 protein: CASIKQGGETQYF. The CDR3, as DNA: TGTGCCAGCATTAAACAGGGGGGAGAGACCCAGTACTTC.

The chain combines TRBV25-1 with TRBJ2-1; D may be TRBD1 (6 bases). The V end lost 2 bases, the J end lost 7 bases, and 9 bases lay between the germline ends. This CDR3 has 13 residues. The germline V gene encodes CDR1 MGHDK and CDR2 SYGVNS. CDR3 sequence: CASSEGGRNEQFF. The CDR3 DNA reads as TGTGCCAGCAGTGAAGGGGGCCGGAATGAGCAGTTCTTC.

This clone showed up just a few times. The rearrangement uses TRBV2 and TRBJ1-5; 8 nucleotides align to TRBD1. Trimming removed 8 bases from V and 5 bases from J; junction bases left unmatched: 5. Germline V lookup: CDR1 SNHLY, CDR2 FYNNEI. The CDR3 sequence is 13 residues long. The CDR3 DNA reads TGTGCCAGCCCAGGACAGGGTTATCAGCCCCAGCATTTT. As protein: CASPGQGYQPQHF.

The count of this clone is one. The chain links TRBV11-3 to TRBJ2-7; 9 nucleotides line up with TRBD2. The CDR3 has 15 amino acids. Trimming at V came to 1 base and at J to 2 bases, leaving 3 bases not matched to a gene. Per the germline V gene, CDR1 is SGHNT and CDR2 is YENEEA. The CDR3 protein is CASSLVSGSPYEQYF. CDR3 DNA sequence: TGTGCCAGCAGCTTAGTTAGCGGGAGTCCCTACGAGCAGTACTTC.

V and J are TRBV6-1 and TRBJ1-1, with D perhaps matching TRBD1 (5 bases). V lost 4 bases to trimming and J lost 7 bases, with 13 bases between them. CDR3 length equals 13 residues. Germline V gene data show CDR1 as MNHNS and CDR2 as SASEGT. The CDR3 DNA reads TGTGCCAGCAGTGGGTTTCAGGGCTATGAAGCTTTCTTT. Its protein product is CASSGFQGYEAFF.

The V gene is TRBV6-1, the J gene TRBJ2-7; 7 bases line up with TRBD1. The CDR3 contains 12 residues. CDR1 is MNHNS and CDR2 is SASEGT in the germline V gene. After removal of 6 bases from V and 4 bases from J, the junction contained 3 bases not matched to a gene. The CDR3 spells CASRRQGYEQYF. CDR3 sequence (DNA): TGTGCCAGCAGGAGACAGGGTTACGAGCAGTACTTC.

The chain recombines TRBV5-1 with TRBJ2-5; possibly TRBD2 for D (6 bases). This CDR3 is built from 16 residues. The V end lost 0 bases, the J end lost 3 bases, and 15 bases lay between the germline ends. Looked up from germline, CDR1 is SGHRS and CDR2 is YFSETQ. CDR3 in DNA: TGCGCCAGCAGCTTGGTAGGAGGGTTTAGGGAAGAGACCCAGTACTTC. Translating it yields CASSLVGGFREETQYF.

This rearrangement joins TRBV15 to TRBJ1-2; D is unresolved. This CDR3 has 15 residues. CDR1 and CDR2 from the germline V gene are LNHNV and YYDKDF (reference sequence). Trimming shortened V by 5 bases and J by 2 bases, and 15 bases separated the two germline ends. CDR3: CATSPWASTNYGYTF. The CDR3 coding sequence is TGTGCCACCAGCCCCTGGGCAAGTACGAACTATGGCTACACCTTC.

V is TRBV5-1 and J is TRBJ2-7; D remains unclear. The length of the CDR3 is 12 residues. Germline assignment: CDR1 SGHRS and CDR2 YFSETQ. The V gene lost 4 bases and the J gene lost 4 bases, with 9 bases spanning the gap. The CDR3 region is CASSQSRYEQYF. Written as DNA, the CDR3 is TGCGCCAGCAGCCAGTCCAGGTACGAGCAGTACTTC.

This chain links TRBV5-6 with TRBJ2-1; the D gene is possibly TRBD2 (6 bases). Germline-derived CDR1 and CDR2 are SGHDT and YYEEEE. The CDR3 runs to 15 residues. V lost 4 bases and J 0 bases, leaving 11 bases between the germline ends. CDR3 sequence: CASSRDLSSYNEQFF. The CDR3 DNA is TGTGCCAGCAGCAGGGACTTAAGCTCCTACAATGAGCAGTTCTTC.

The rearrangement uses TRBV9 and TRBJ2-3, with a tentative D call TRBD1 (6 bases). V gave up 4 bases and J gave up 7 bases, with 19 bases separating them. The CDR3 runs to 15 residues. The V gene's germline CDR1 is SGDLS and CDR2 YYNGEE. CDR3 region: CASSRGEQGKNTQYF. CDR3 in DNA: TGTGCCAGCAGCAGAGGGGAGCAGGGGAAGAATACGCAGTATTTT. Together with reference TRBV9 and TRBJ2-3, the CDR3 gives the full variable domain: DSGVTQTPKHLITATGQRVTLRCSPRSGDLSVYWYQQSLDQGLQFLIQYYNGEERAKGNILERFSAQQFPDLHSELNLSSLELGDSALYFCASSRGEQGKNTQYFGPGTRLTVL.

V and J are TRBV5-1 and TRBJ2-3; D may be TRBD2 (6 bases). Germline V gives CDR1 SGHRS, CDR2 YFSETQ. Trimming cost V 0 bases and J 8 bases, with 10 bases left between them. The CDR3 length is 13 residues. The CDR3 reads CASSLAMGGTQYF. CDR3 DNA sequence: TGCGCCAGCAGCTTGGCCATGGGAGGTACGCAGTATTTT. Filled out from reference TRBV5-1 and TRBJ2-3, the complete variable domain reads KAGVTQTPRYLIKTRGQQVTLSCSPISGHRSVSWYQQTPGQGLQFLFEYFSETQRNKGNFPGRFSGRQFSNSRSEMNVSTLELGDSALYLCASSLAMGGTQYFGPGTRLTVL.

This chain connects TRBV18 to TRBJ2-7, with a possible D match to TRBD1 (7 bases). CDR1 is KGHSH and CDR2 is LQKENI in the germline V gene. Trimming removed 5 bases from V and 2 bases from J, with 13 bases in between. CDR3 size: 14 residues. CDR3 residues: CASSATGRPYEQYF. CDR3 nucleotides: TGTGCCAGCTCAGCGACAGGGAGGCCCTACGAGCAGTACTTC.

The J gene is TRBJ1-3, the V gene TRBV7-6; 8 nucleotides align to TRBD1. The CDR3 contains 16 residues. Germline V CDR1 and CDR2: SGHVS, FNYEAQ. Trimming at V came to 5 bases and at J to 4 bases, leaving 10 bases not matched to a gene. The CDR3 spells CASSLVPGGFGNTIYF. As DNA, the CDR3 is TGTGCCAGCAGCCTAGTCCCAGGGGGCTTCGGAAACACCATATATTTT.

The V and J genes are TRBV5-1 and TRBJ2-2; D is perhaps TRBD1 (5 bases). Trimming took 4 bases from V and 1 from J, leaving 8 bases between them. This CDR3 comprises 14 residues. The germline V gene has CDR1 SGHRS and CDR2 YFSETQ. This CDR3 is CASSHTGNTGELFF. The CDR3 DNA sequence: TGCGCCAGCAGCCACACAGGGAACACCGGGGAGCTGTTTTTT.

The CDR3 bases are TGTGCCAGCAGCTTAGAACTAGCGGAAAACATTCAGTACTTC. This gives the protein CASSLELAENIQYF. V is TRBV7-8 and J is TRBJ2-4, with 8 bases aligning to TRBD2. V gave up 1 base and J gave up 5 bases; unmatched junction bases: 1. The CDR3 has 14 residues. Per the germline V gene, CDR1 is SGHVS and CDR2 is FQNEAQ. The full variable domain, rest sourced from reference TRBV7-8 and TRBJ2-4, is GAGVSQSPRYKVAKRGQDVALRCDPISGHVSLFWYQQALGQGPEFLTYFQNEAQLDKSGLPSDRFFAERPEGSVSTLKIQRTQQEDSAVYLCASSLELAENIQYFGAGTRLSVL.

The chain employs TRBV5-1 and TRBJ2-3; D is possibly TRBD2 (7 bases). There are 15 residues in the CDR3. Per the germline V gene, CDR1 is SGHRS and CDR2 is YFSETQ. Trimming removed 3 bases at V and 0 bases at J, with 11 bases between. The CDR3 bases are TGCGCCAGCAGCTGGGGGGGCAGGAGCACAGATACGCAGTATTTT. Translating gives CASSWGGRSTDTQYF.

The gene calls are TRBV5-1 and TRBJ2-1, with TRBD2 matching over 10 bases. Trimming took 0 bases from V and 5 from J; bases not matched to a gene: 2. This CDR3 comprises 15 residues. Germline V lookup: CDR1 SGHRS, CDR2 YFSETQ. The CDR3 nucleotides read TGCGCCAGCAGCTTGGGTAGCGGGAGGCACAATGAGCAGTTCTTC. It codes for CASSLGSGRHNEQFF. Together with reference TRBV5-1 and TRBJ2-1, the CDR3 gives the full variable domain: KAGVTQTPRYLIKTRGQQVTLSCSPISGHRSVSWYQQTPGQGLQFLFEYFSETQRNKGNFPGRFSGRQFSNSRSEMNVSTLELGDSALYLCASSLGSGRHNEQFFGPGTRLTVL.

As regards this clone: One end of the junction varies from germline; a read error may be responsible. The same CDR3 can be traced to other DNA sequences in this sample. V is TRBV11-2 and J is TRBJ2-7; 8 nucleotides align to TRBD1. The CDR3 contains 12 residues. Germline values: CDR1 SGHAT, CDR2 FQNNGV. CDR3 sequence (DNA): TGTGCCAGCAGCCTAGACAGGGGCGAGCAGTACTTC. Its translation: CASSLDRGEQYF.

This CDR3 is CASLTGYYNEQFF. CDR3 in DNA: TGTGCCAGTTTGACAGGGTATTACAATGAGCAGTTCTTC. The J gene is TRBJ2-1, the V gene TRBV2; 7 bases match TRBD1. CDR1 SNHLY and CDR2 FYNNEI come from the germline V gene. The CDR3 is made up of 13 amino acids. V was clipped by 9 bases and J by 4 bases; unmatched bases: 6.

The chain recombines TRBV18 with TRBJ2-5; 7 nucleotides agree with TRBD2. CDR3 length: 15 amino acids. CDR1 KGHSH and CDR2 LQKENI come from the germline V gene. The V segment lost 6 bases and the J segment 5 bases; nucleotides outside the gene matches: 12. The CDR3 bases are TGTGCCAGCTCGCCCTCAGTGGGAGGGGAGGAGACCCAGTACTTC. Translating it yields CASSPSVGGEETQYF.